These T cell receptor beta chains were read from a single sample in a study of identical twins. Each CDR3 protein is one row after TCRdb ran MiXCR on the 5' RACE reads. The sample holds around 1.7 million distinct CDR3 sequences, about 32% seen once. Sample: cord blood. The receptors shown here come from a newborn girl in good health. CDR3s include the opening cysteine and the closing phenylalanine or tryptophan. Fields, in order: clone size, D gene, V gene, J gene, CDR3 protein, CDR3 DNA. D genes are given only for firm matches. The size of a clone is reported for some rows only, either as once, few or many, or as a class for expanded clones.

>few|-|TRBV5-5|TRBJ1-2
CASRKSQGYNTF
TGTGCCAGCAGAAAAAGTCAGGGGTATAACACCTTC
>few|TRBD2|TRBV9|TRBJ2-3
CASSVGTSGSPDTQYF
TGTGCCAGCAGCGTTGGGACTAGCGGGAGCCCAGATACGCAGTATTTT
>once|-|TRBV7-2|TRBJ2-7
CASSLGPPGIGYEQYF
TGTGCCAGCAGCTTAGGACCACCGGGAATTGGCTACGAGCAGTACTTC
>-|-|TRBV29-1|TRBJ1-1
CSVRVGMNTEAFF
TGCAGCGTTAGGGTGGGGATGAACACTGAAGCTTTCTTT
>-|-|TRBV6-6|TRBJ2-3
CASSYRIPTDTQYF
TGTGCCAGCAGCTACAGGATCCCCACAGATACGCAGTATTTT
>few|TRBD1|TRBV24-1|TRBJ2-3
CATSDSATGGTDTQYF
TGTGCCACCAGTGATTCCGCCACAGGGGGGACAGATACGCAGTATTTT
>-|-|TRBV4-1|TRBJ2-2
CASSQGDTNTGELFF
TGCGCCAGCAGCCAAGGGGACACGAACACCGGGGAGCTGTTTTTT
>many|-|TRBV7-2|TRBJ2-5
CASSLGHGQETQYF
TGTGCCAGCAGCTTAGGCCACGGTCAAGAGACCCAGTACTTC
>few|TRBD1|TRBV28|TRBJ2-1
CASSSTGGDYNEQFF
TGTGCCAGCAGTTCGACAGGGGGCGATTACAATGAGCAGTTCTTC
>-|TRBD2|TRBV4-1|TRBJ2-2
CASSPTGTSGNIGELFF
TGCGCCAGCAGCCCTACGGGGACTAGCGGAAACATCGGGGAGCTGTTTTTT
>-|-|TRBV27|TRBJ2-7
CASSLRPSRSEQYF
TGTGCCAGCAGTTTAAGGCCCTCCCGGTCCGAGCAGTACTTC
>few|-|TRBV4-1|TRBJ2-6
CASSHVQGRGGANVLTF
TGCGCCAGCAGCCACGTACAGGGCCGGGGAGGGGCCAACGTCCTGACTTTC